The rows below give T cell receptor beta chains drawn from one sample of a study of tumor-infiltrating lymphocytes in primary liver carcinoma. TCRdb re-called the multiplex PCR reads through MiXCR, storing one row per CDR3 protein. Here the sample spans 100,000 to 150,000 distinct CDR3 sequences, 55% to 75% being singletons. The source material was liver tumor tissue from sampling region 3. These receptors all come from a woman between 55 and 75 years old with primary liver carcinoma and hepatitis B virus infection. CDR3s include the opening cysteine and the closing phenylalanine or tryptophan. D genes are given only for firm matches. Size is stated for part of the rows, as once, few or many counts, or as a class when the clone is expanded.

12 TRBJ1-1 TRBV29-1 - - CSVEGGKTEALF TGCAGCGTTGAGGGGGGGAAGACTGAAGCTTTATTT
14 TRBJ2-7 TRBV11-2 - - CAGSSTVGPYEQYF TGTGCCGGCAGCTCTACAGTTGGGCCCTACGAGCAATACTTC
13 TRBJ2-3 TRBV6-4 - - CASSDSTEDMQYF TGTGCCAGCAGTGACTCGACAGAAGATATGCAGTATTTT
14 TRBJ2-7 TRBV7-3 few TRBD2 CASSLEAGDYEQYF TGTGCCAGCAGCTTGGAAGCGGGAGACTACGAGCAGTACTTC
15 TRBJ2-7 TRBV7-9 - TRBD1 CASSLDRVSSYEQYF TGTGCCAGCAGCTTGGACAGGGTCAGTTCCTACGAGCAGTACTTC
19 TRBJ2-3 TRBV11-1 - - CGSSLRVPTNGRATDTQYF TGTGGCAGCAGCTTAAGGGTCCCTACTAACGGGAGAGCAACAGATACGCAGTATTTT
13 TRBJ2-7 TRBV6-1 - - CASSVREDYEQYF TGTGCCAGCAGTGTAAGAGAGGACTATGAGCAGTACTTC
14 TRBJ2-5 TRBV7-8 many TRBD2 CASSQAGVKETQYF TGTGCCAGCAGCCAAGCGGGAGTAAAAGAGACCCAGTACTTC
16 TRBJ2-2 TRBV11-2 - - CASFLEVEVAPGSCFF -
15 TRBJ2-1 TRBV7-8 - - CASRYETGGTHEQFF TGTGCCAGCAGATACGAGACTGGCGGGACTCATGAGCAGTTCTTC
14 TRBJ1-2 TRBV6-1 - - CASSGRAAYYRYTF TGTGCCAGCAGTGGACGAGCCGCCTACTATCGCTACACCTTC
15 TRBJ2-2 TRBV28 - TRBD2 CASSPGGGYTGVLFF TGTGCCAGCAGCCCGGGGGGAGGGTATACCGGGGTGCTGTTTTTT
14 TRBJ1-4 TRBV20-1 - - CSARDYQGSEKLFF TGCAGTGCTAGAGATTACCAGGGAAGTGAAAAACTGTTTTTT
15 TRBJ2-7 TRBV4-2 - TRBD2 CANCLGLAGANEQYF TGTGCCAACTGCCTGGGACTAGCGGGAGCCAACGAGCAGTACTTC